This entry lists 12 T cell receptor beta chains sequenced from one sample in a study of blood T cells in healthy people across ages. Then a second PCR, running about 7 to 11 cycles, was carried out with a sample-barcoded 5' primer and a J-beta primer mix. TCRdb reanalysed the 5' RACE reads using MiXCR and keeps one entry per CDR3 protein. This sample carries about 730,000 distinct CDR3 sequences, roughly 41% of them seen once, and the ten largest clones take 20% to 25%. Sequenced sample: blood. The receptors come from a woman aged 55-75 years in good health.

This clonotype was counted between two and nine times. This chain uses TRBV3-1 with TRBJ2-3; D may be TRBD1 (6 bases). Germline V gene sequence: CDR1 LGHDT, CDR2 YNNKEL (reference sequence). Trimming left V 4 bases short and J 6 bases short, with 17 bases between. The CDR3 contains 15 residues. The CDR3 spells CASSLNRVLVDTQYF. The CDR3 DNA reads as TGTGCCAGCAGCCTTAACAGGGTTCTTGTCGATACGCAGTATTTT.

The CDR3 here is CASSLRPDHGYTF. Here the CDR3 DNA reads TGTGCCAGCAGTTTACGGCCAGACCATGGCTACACCTTC. V gene TRBV12-3 or TRBV12-4 combines with J gene TRBJ1-2; D is unclear. The V gene lost 2 bases and the J gene lost 6 bases, with 10 bases spanning the gap. This CDR3 spans 13 amino acids.

The chain links TRBV28 to TRBJ1-1; 8 bases line up with TRBD1. This CDR3 region has 16 residues. V shed 1 base and J 1 base; nucleotides not matched to a gene: 5. The V gene's germline CDR1 is MDHEN and CDR2 SYDVKM. Here the CDR3 DNA reads TGTGCCAGCAGTTTATATCAGGGGGCGTCGAACACTGAAGCTTTCTTT. It is translated as CASSLYQGASNTEAFF.

The chain is built from TRBV4-2 and TRBJ2-6, with 11 bases aligning to TRBD2. This CDR3 comprises 20 residues. Looked up from germline, CDR1 is LGHNA and CDR2 is YNFKEQ. V was clipped by 0 bases and J by 1 base; unmatched bases: 8. The CDR3 region is CASSQESSGGPTSGANVLTF. The CDR3 coding sequence is TGTGCCAGCAGCCAAGAGTCTAGCGGGGGGCCAACATCTGGGGCCAACGTCCTGACTTTC.

The gene calls are TRBV12-3 or TRBV12-4 and TRBJ2-2; no definite D call. V lost 5 bases and J 0 bases, leaving 13 bases between the germline ends. The CDR3 covers 16 residues. The DNA of the CDR3 is TGTGCCAGCAGTCTCACCTCCGGGTCGAACACCGGGGAGCTGTTTTTT. Its protein product is CASSLTSGSNTGELFF.

The chain links TRBV28 to TRBJ2-5; D is tentatively TRBD1 or TRBD2 (5 bases each). Trimming took 7 bases from V and 6 from J, leaving 9 bases between them. This CDR3 is built from 11 residues. Germline V gives CDR1 MDHEN, CDR2 SYDVKM. DNA for the CDR3: TGTGCCAGCATTGGGGGAAAGACCCAGTACTTC. Translation: CASIGGKTQYF.

This clonotype was found many times. The chain has TRBV24-1 and TRBJ2-3, with D unclear. Germline CDR1 and CDR2: KGHDR and SFDVKD. The V end was cut by 3 bases, the J end by 3 bases, with 9 bases between. The CDR3 consists of 14 residues. CDR3 region: CATSDLVGTDTQYF. CDR3 nucleotide sequence: TGTGCCACCAGTGATCTTGTGGGAACAGATACGCAGTATTTT.

A word on this clonotype: Germline is not matched at one junction end, which may reflect a read error. The chain couples TRBV28 to TRBJ2-4, with D possibly TRBD2 on 5 matching bases. Judging by the DNA end, TRBJ2-7 fits better; the J call may be wrong. The CDR3 contains 13 residues. The germline gives CDR1 MDHEN, CDR2 SYDVKM. In DNA, the CDR3 is TGTGTCAGCAGTTTGCGGACTCCCTACGAGCAGTACTTC. Translation gives CVSSLRTPYEQYF.

This clonotype was recorded a few times. V gene TRBV5-1 combines with J gene TRBJ2-3; D tentatively fits TRBD1 or TRBD2 (5 bases each). The CDR3 spans 17 residues. Between the trimmed V and J ends, which lost 4 bases and 2 bases, there was a span of 20 bases. Germline V gene data show CDR1 as SGHRS and CDR2 as YFSETQ. The CDR3 spells CASSPPRDPLHTDTQYF. The CDR3 bases are TGCGCCAGCAGCCCGCCCCGGGACCCTCTCCACACAGATACGCAGTATTTT. Variable domain in full (rest from reference TRBV5-1 and TRBJ2-3): KAGVTQTPRYLIKTRGQQVTLSCSPISGHRSVSWYQQTPGQGLQFLFEYFSETQRNKGNFPGRFSGRQFSNSRSEMNVSTLELGDSALYLCASSPPRDPLHTDTQYFGPGTRLTVL.

This clonotype has just one count. Here the CDR3 reads CSAAGITDTQYF. The CDR3 nucleotides read TGCAGTGCTGCTGGGATCACAGATACGCAGTATTTT. The genes are TRBV20-1 and TRBJ2-3; D unresolved. V was trimmed by 5 bases and J by 2 bases, leaving 8 bases between them. Germline CDR1 reads DFQATT; CDR2 reads SNEGSKA (reference sequence). The CDR3 runs 12 residues.

V and J are TRBV24-1 and TRBJ2-7, with 8 positions matching TRBD1. CDR1 and CDR2 from the germline V gene are KGHDR and SFDVKD. The CDR3 has 15 amino acids. V dropped 3 bases and J dropped 3; count of bases not matched to a gene: 6. This chain's CDR3 is CATSDRRGLFYEQYF. The CDR3, as DNA: TGTGCCACCAGTGATCGCAGGGGGCTTTTCTACGAGCAGTACTTC.

The chain joins TRBV3-1 to TRBJ2-3; perhaps TRBD2 as D (5 bases). Germline CDR1 is LGHDT and CDR2 is YNNKEL (reference sequence). V lost 0 bases, J lost 2 bases, and 30 bases lay in between. This CDR3 spans 22 amino acids. The DNA of the CDR3 is TGTGCCAGCAGCCAAGATATGGAGGCAGACGGAAATATCTACCGGTTCACAGATACGCAGTATTTT. It encodes CASSQDMEADGNIYRFTDTQYF.